The 23 T cell receptor beta chains listed next were all sequenced from one sample in a study of blood T cell repertoires in COVID-19. The table came from immunoSEQ multiplex PCR; TCRdb's copy has only in-frame clones and leaves some out. Counted here are 240,000 or so clones, approximately 82% occurring once; the ten biggest clones make up 3.4%. The sample taken for sequencing was peripheral blood. The receptors were sampled from a woman aged 18-29 years with acute or convalescent COVID-19.

The genes are TRBV4-3 and TRBJ2-3; 9 bases map to TRBD1. V shed 1 base and J 5 bases; nucleotides not matched to a gene: 13. Germline values: CDR1 LGHNA, CDR2 YSLEER. The CDR3 spans 18 residues. The CDR3 sequence: CASSQALYTGGSGDTQYF. The DNA for the CDR3 is TGCGCCAGCAGCCAAGCCCTATACACAGGGGGCTCAGGAGATACGCAGTATTTT.

The chain combines TRBV9 with TRBJ1-3, with 10 bases lining up with TRBD1. Germline-derived CDR1 and CDR2 are SGDLS and YYNGEE. CDR3 length: 16 amino acids. V trimming: 2 bases; J trimming: 7 bases; junction bases outside the gene matches: 9. The CDR3 DNA reads as TGTGCCAGCAGCGTCACCGGACAGGGGGTTTTTAACACCATATATTTT. As protein: CASSVTGQGVFNTIYF. The variable domain in full, with the rest retrieved from reference TRBV9 and TRBJ1-3, is DSGVTQTPKHLITATGQRVTLRCSPRSGDLSVYWYQQSLDQGLQFLIQYYNGEERAKGNILERFSAQQFPDLHSELNLSSLELGDSALYFCASSVTGQGVFNTIYFGEGSWLTVV.

This clone was seen once. J is TRBJ2-3 and V is TRBV19; TRBD2 agrees at 10 bases. The V segment lost 8 bases and the J segment 1 base; nucleotides outside the gene matches: 0. CDR1 is LNHDA and CDR2 is SQIVND in the germline V gene (reference sequence). There are 13 residues in the CDR3. The CDR3 nucleotides read TGTGCCAGTGGGACTAGCGGCACAGATACGCAGTATTTT. Amino acid sequence: CASGTSGTDTQYF.

This clone was detected ten times or more. This sequence joins TRBV7-9 and TRBJ2-2, with TRBD2 matching 9 bases. Looked up from germline, CDR1 is SEHNR and CDR2 is FQNEAQ (reference sequence). The CDR3 extends over 15 amino acids. Trimming took 3 bases from V and 5 from J; bases not matched to a gene: 4. The chain's CDR3 is CASSFSGRRTGELFF. In DNA form, the CDR3 reads TGTGCCAGCAGCTTTAGCGGGAGAAGGACCGGGGAGCTGTTTTTT. The full variable domain, completed using reference TRBV7-9 and TRBJ2-2, is DTGVSQNPRHKITKRGQNVTFRCDPISEHNRLYWYRQTLGQGPEFLTYFQNEAQLEKSRLLSDRFSAERPKGSFSTLEIQRTEQGDSAMYLCASSFSGRRTGELFFGEGSRLTVL.

This chain uses TRBV29-1 with TRBJ1-2; 10 bases line up with TRBD1. The germline V gene has CDR1 SQVTM and CDR2 ANQGSEA. With 7 bases clipped from V and 7 bases from J, the junction kept 9 bases outside the gene matches. There are 13 residues in the CDR3. In DNA form, the CDR3 reads TGCAGCGGAGCGACAGGGGGCGAACGTGGCTACACCTTC. As protein: CSGATGGERGYTF.

V gene TRBV29-1 combines with J gene TRBJ2-1; D may be TRBD2 (6 bases). Trimming left V 2 bases short and J 2 bases short, with 13 bases between. CDR1 and CDR2 from the germline V gene are SQVTM and ANQGSEA. CDR3 size: 15 residues. Here the CDR3 reads CSVETGAETYNEQFF. The CDR3 DNA is TGCAGCGTTGAAACGGGAGCAGAAACCTACAATGAGCAGTTCTTC.

J is TRBJ1-3 and V is TRBV5-6, with 7 bases fitting TRBD1. The germline V gene encodes CDR1 SGHDT and CDR2 YYEEEE. V lost 3 bases to trimming and J lost 0 bases; unmatched junction nucleotides: 6. The CDR3 covers 16 residues. In DNA, the CDR3 is TGTGCCAGCAGCTCGGTTGACAGGGCCTCTGGAAACACCATATATTTT. It translates to CASSSVDRASGNTIYF.

Here the CDR3 reads CAIREQGAPGYTF. The DNA of the CDR3 is TGTGCCATCAGGGAACAGGGGGCGCCGGGCTACACCTTC. This chain links TRBV10-3 with TRBJ1-2; TRBD1 agrees at 9 bases. CDR3 length equals 13 residues. J was trimmed by 8 bases and V by 6 bases; bases with no gene match: 7. The germline gives CDR1 ENHRY, CDR2 SYGVKD.

This clone was observed once. This chain links TRBV5-1 with TRBJ1-1; 11 positions agree with TRBD1. CDR1 is SGHRS and CDR2 is YFSETQ in the germline V gene. The CDR3 totals 15 residues. The V segment lost 2 bases and the J segment 11 bases; nucleotides outside the gene matches: 11. This CDR3 is CASSFFSGTGGYAFF. The CDR3 DNA follows: TGCGCCAGCAGCTTTTTCTCCGGGACAGGGGGTTATGCTTTCTTT.

This chain connects TRBV20-1 to TRBJ1-1; D is unresolved. This CDR3 region has 11 residues. The germline V and J ends were trimmed by 5 bases and 3 bases, with 7 bases remaining between them. Germline V CDR1 and CDR2: DFQATT, SNEGSKA (reference sequence). This CDR3 is CSALGYTEAFF. The CDR3 region has the DNA TGCAGTGCTTTGGGCTACACTGAAGCTTTCTTT.

This chain connects TRBV19 to TRBJ1-1; D ambiguous. The CDR3 sequence is 14 residues long. Between the trimmed V and J ends, which lost 1 base and 1 base, there was a span of 7 bases. Germline-derived CDR1 and CDR2 are LNHDA and SQIVND (reference sequence). CDR3 sequence (DNA): TGTGCCAGTAGTATAGCACAGTCGAACACTGAAGCTTTCTTT. This translates into CASSIAQSNTEAFF.

The V call is TRBV5-5, the J call TRBJ1-1, with a possible D match to TRBD1 (6 bases). The CDR3 contains 13 residues. With 7 bases removed from V and 3 bases from J, the gap between germline ends came to 13 bases. Germline V lookup: CDR1 SGHKS, CDR2 YYEKEE (reference sequence). The DNA for the CDR3 is TGTGCCAGCGACCCCGACAGGCACACTGAAGCTTTCTTT. This codes for CASDPDRHTEAFF.

This clone is a singleton in its sample. The chain uses TRBV10-2 and TRBJ2-5; D gene unclear. With 0 bases removed from V and 8 bases from J, the gap between germline ends came to 7 bases. The CDR3 length is 12 residues. Germline lookup yields CDR1 WSHSY and CDR2 SAAADI. This CDR3 is CASSESGRTQYF. DNA of the CDR3: TGCGCCAGCAGTGAGTCTGGTAGAACCCAGTACTTC.

The chain combines TRBV5-6 with TRBJ1-4, with TRBD1 matching 9 bases. This CDR3 comprises 15 residues. Germline trimming cut 4 bases from V and 8 bases from J; bases unmatched to any gene: 9. The germline V gene encodes CDR1 SGHDT and CDR2 YYEEEE. The CDR3 loop reads CASSGTGGLGEKLFF. CDR3 sequence (DNA): TGTGCCAGCAGCGGAACAGGGGGCCTTGGCGAAAAACTGTTTTTT.

The table lists this clone with a few counts. This sample includes further DNA sequences coding for the same CDR3. The CDR3 nucleotides are TGCAGTGCTAGTCCTACCGGAGAGACCCAGTACTTC. Translating gives CSASPTGETQYF. The gene calls are TRBV20-1 and TRBJ2-5; D uncertain. V lost 3 bases, J lost 4 bases, and 9 bases lay in between. Looked up from germline, CDR1 is DFQATT and CDR2 is SNEGSKA (reference sequence). This CDR3 is 12 amino acids long.

The V gene is TRBV2, the J gene TRBJ1-5; maybe TRBD1 (5 bases). V lost 6 bases and J lost 2, with 14 bases in between. Germline lookup yields CDR1 SNHLY and CDR2 FYNNEI. This CDR3 contains 15 residues. Written as DNA, the CDR3 is TGTGCCAGCAGAGAACAGGCGACCCGCAATCAGCCCCAGCATTTT. Amino acid sequence: CASREQATRNQPQHF.

V usage is TRBV11-3 and J usage is TRBJ2-1, with 14 bases lining up with TRBD2. The germline gives CDR1 SGHNT, CDR2 YENEEA. V lost 3 bases to trimming and J lost 7 bases; unmatched junction nucleotides: 8. This CDR3 region has 17 residues. The CDR3: CASSFTKGTSGRNEQFF. The CDR3 nucleotides are TGTGCCAGCAGCTTCACCAAAGGGACTAGCGGGAGAAATGAGCAGTTCTTC.

V usage is TRBV7-9 and J usage is TRBJ2-1; TRBD2 aligns across 9 bases. From germline, CDR1 is SEHNR and CDR2 FQNEAQ (reference sequence). V lost 7 bases to trimming and J lost 8 bases; unmatched junction nucleotides: 12. The CDR3 consists of 15 residues. The chain's CDR3 is CASTLGASGMHEQFF. The CDR3 nucleotides are TGTGCCAGCACCCTCGGGGCTAGCGGGATGCATGAGCAGTTCTTC.

This rearrangement joins TRBV6-5 to TRBJ1-1; the match to TRBD1 covers 9 bases. The CDR3 consists of 15 residues. From germline, CDR1 is MNHEY and CDR2 SVGAGI. The trim removed 7 bases at V and 7 bases at J, leaving 13 bases unmatched. The CDR3 DNA sequence: TGTGCCAGCACCCCCGGGGGGACAGGGAGAAATGAAGCTTTCTTT. This gives the protein CASTPGGTGRNEAFF.

This clone appeared once. The chain employs TRBV2 and TRBJ1-2, with 8 bases aligning to TRBD1. Trimming removed 8 bases from V and 3 bases from J; junction bases left unmatched: 8. This CDR3 spans 14 amino acids. CDR1 and CDR2 (germline): SNHLY, FYNNEI. The CDR3 loop reads CASLPDRGHYGYTF. The CDR3 coding sequence is TGTGCCAGCCTACCCGACAGGGGACACTATGGCTACACCTTC.

V and J are TRBV5-6 and TRBJ1-1; maybe TRBD1 (6 bases). The CDR3 spans 13 residues. Per germline, CDR1 SGHDT and CDR2 YYEEEE. The V gene lost 0 bases and the J gene lost 7 bases, with 10 bases spanning the gap. This chain's CDR3 is CASSLDRALEAFF. Written as DNA, the CDR3 is TGTGCCAGCAGCTTGGACAGGGCGCTTGAAGCTTTCTTT.

This sequence joins TRBV6-2 or TRBV6-3 and TRBJ2-5; the D gene is possibly TRBD2 (5 bases). The V end was cut by 4 bases, the J end by 0 bases, with 21 bases between. Germline V gene sequence: CDR1 MNHEY, CDR2 SVGEGT. CDR3 length equals 18 residues. The CDR3 region is CASSSLLSGAAYQETQYF. The CDR3 DNA reads as TGTGCCAGCAGTTCCCTCCTAAGCGGAGCCGCCTACCAAGAGACCCAGTACTTC.

The V gene is TRBV6-2 or TRBV6-3, the J gene TRBJ2-1; D may be TRBD2 (5 bases). The CDR3 is 14 amino acids. The germline CDR1 and CDR2 sequences are MNHEY and SVGEGT. V dropped 2 bases and J dropped 6 bases, with 11 bases sitting between them. DNA for the CDR3: TGTGCCAGCAGTTACGGGTGGCTAGCCAATGAGCAGTTCTTC. Translated: CASSYGWLANEQFF.